Sequencing of this T cell receptor (beta chain) was carried out in a study of graft-versus-host responses after intestinal transplantation. General study points: Where graft-donor T cell macrochimerism was present, patients had high graft-versus-host to host-versus-graft clonal ratios in allografts. Some GvH clones appeared in ileal mucosa or blood before recipient bone marrow.

Germline assignment: CDR1 MGHRA and CDR2 YSYEKL. V shed 3 bases, J shed 1 base, and the junction held 7 bases outside the gene matches. This CDR3 is 16 amino acids long. The assay was immunoSEQ multiplex PCR, and TCRdb's table has in-frame clones only and misses some. The sample lists tens of thousands of clones, 85% to 95% occurring once. For this clone: Its antigen is undetermined.

The rearrangement uses TRBV4-1 and TRBJ2-3, with 7 positions matching TRBD1. Source: PBMCs, taken 750 to 800 days after a first intestinal transplant, on the day of a second. This TCR was sampled from a human patient who received an intestinal transplant, so some T cells may come from the graft donor. The CDR3 coding sequence is TGCGCCAGCAGCCAGCCAGGGGGTCTCGGCACAGATACGCAGTATTTT. It translates to CASSQPGGLGTDTQYF.